Each of the 27 T cell receptor beta chains below was sequenced from the same sample in a study of chemoradiotherapy in HPV16-positive cancers. The assay was immunoSEQ multiplex PCR, and TCRdb's table has in-frame clones only and misses some. The sample lists about 3,100 clones, more than 85% occurring once. Sequenced here: tumor tissue, sampled from a patient who underwent chemoradiotherapy. These TCRs come from a human donor with HPV-associated anogenital cancer.

The count of this clone is one. The gene calls are TRBV6-4 and TRBJ2-2; TRBD2 agrees at 7 bases. This CDR3 comprises 14 residues. The V gene's germline CDR1 is MRHNA and CDR2 SNTAGT. J lost 3 bases, V lost 2 bases, and 0 bases had no gene match. Here the CDR3 DNA reads TGTGCCAGCAGTGACGGGGGGGACACCGGGGAGCTGTTTTTT. Translation gives CASSDGGDTGELFF.

CDR3 DNA: TGTGCCAGCAGCCAAGGACAGGGGGTGTCACCCCTCCACTTT. Its translation is CASSQGQGVSPLHF. V gene TRBV4-2 combines with J gene TRBJ1-6; TRBD1 agrees at 9 bases. Germline V CDR1 and CDR2: LGHNA, YNFKEQ. The CDR3 sequence is 14 residues long. J was trimmed by 10 bases and V by 1 base; bases with no gene match: 2.

In DNA, the CDR3 is TGCGCCAGCAGCCCTACTCCAACGGCAGTCGCCGAACGTGGCTACACCTTC. Protein product: CASSPTPTAVAERGYTF. This chain uses TRBV4-1 with TRBJ1-2; D is unclear. Germline V gives CDR1 MGHRA, CDR2 YSYEKL. The CDR3 length is 17 residues. Deletions cut 4 bases from V and 7 bases from J, with 25 bases between.

The chain combines TRBV18 with TRBJ2-3; 7 bases are shared with TRBD1. Germline values: CDR1 KGHSH, CDR2 LQKENI. The CDR3 is 17 residues long. The V and J ends lost 3 bases and 5 bases, in that order; junction bases with no gene match: 14. CDR3 bases: TGTGCCAGCTCACCCCGATGGACAGGACCTTTCGGAGATACGCAGTATTTT. Protein sequence: CASSPRWTGPFGDTQYF.

The genes are TRBV19 and TRBJ2-2; the D is unclear. The ends were cut back, 3 bases at V and 0 bases at J, with 8 bases in the middle. The CDR3 contains 15 residues. The germline CDR1 and CDR2 sequences are LNHDA and SQIVND (reference sequence). The CDR3 sequence: CASSIWGANTGELFF. The DNA for the CDR3 is TGTGCCAGTAGTATCTGGGGTGCGAACACCGGGGAGCTGTTTTTT.

This chain connects TRBV4-3 to TRBJ1-6, with a weak D call TRBD1 (6 bases). The V gene lost 0 bases and the J gene lost 9 bases, with 12 bases spanning the gap. The germline V gene encodes CDR1 LGHNA and CDR2 YSLEER. This CDR3 is 15 amino acids long. This CDR3 reads CASSQDPGEGSPLHF. Here the CDR3 DNA reads TGCGCCAGCAGCCAAGATCCAGGGGAGGGTTCACCCCTCCACTTT.

The CDR3 DNA is TGTGCCAGTAGTACTCGAGCGGGCTCCTACAATGAGCAGTTCTTC. The encoded protein is CASSTRAGSYNEQFF. The chain combines TRBV19 with TRBJ2-1; possible D gene TRBD2, 6 bases. This CDR3 has 15 amino acids. The V end was cut by 4 bases, the J end by 0 bases, with 10 bases between. The germline gives CDR1 LNHDA, CDR2 SQIVND (reference sequence).

The table lists this clone with a few counts. The chain uses TRBV25-1 and TRBJ2-3; 8 bases are a match to TRBD1. With V trimmed by 4 bases and J by 5 bases, 5 bases remained unmatched. The CDR3 length is 14 residues. CDR1 and CDR2 (germline): MGHDK, SYGVNS. CDR3 coding DNA: TGTGCCAGCAGTGCGGACAGGGATATAGATACGCAGTATTTT. Its protein product is CASSADRDIDTQYF.

CDR3 residues: CASSFYGSKAQHF. Written as DNA, the CDR3 is TGTGCCAGCAGTTTTTATGGTTCGAAAGCCCAGCATTTT. The chain employs TRBV28 and TRBJ1-5; D not resolved. The V gene lost 3 bases and the J gene lost 11 bases, with 14 bases spanning the gap. Germline CDR1 reads MDHEN; CDR2 reads SYDVKM. This CDR3 is 13 amino acids long. Supplemented by reference TRBV28 and TRBJ1-5, the full variable domain reads DVKVTQSSRYLVKRTGEKVFLECVQDMDHENMFWYRQDPGLGLRLIYFSYDVKMKEKGDIPEGYSVSREKKERFSLILESASTNQTSMYLCASSFYGSKAQHFGDGTRLSIL.

The chain employs TRBV7-7 and TRBJ2-7; 9 bases line up with TRBD2. Trimming took 11 bases from V and 5 from J; bases not matched to a gene: 25. Per germline, CDR1 SSHAT and CDR2 FNYEAQ (reference sequence). The CDR3 length is 18 residues. The DNA of the CDR3 is TGTGCCGGGGTGGGGAGGGGCGGATCTAAGCGGGGGGACGACGAGCAGTACTTC. Translation: CAGVGRGGSKRGDDEQYF.

The chain has TRBV4-1 and TRBJ1-5; D gene unclear. Trimming pared 2 bases from V and 9 bases from J, leaving 14 bases between. CDR3 size: 14 residues. Germline lookup yields CDR1 MGHRA and CDR2 YSYEKL. In DNA form, the CDR3 reads TGCGCCAGCAGCCAATGGTTGGCGGCAGGGCCCCAGCATTTT. The encoded protein is CASSQWLAAGPQHF.

This chain connects TRBV7-7 to TRBJ2-2; D possibly corresponds to TRBD1 (5 bases). CDR1 and CDR2 (germline): SSHAT, FNYEAQ (reference sequence). The CDR3 is 15 amino acids. The V end was cut by 5 bases, the J end by 2 bases, with 12 bases between. DNA of the CDR3: TGTGCCAGCAGCCGTTATGACAGTAACACCGGGGAGCTGTTTTTT. This gives the protein CASSRYDSNTGELFF.

The rearrangement joins TRBV29-1 to TRBJ2-3; D is undetermined. Germline V gene sequence: CDR1 SQVTM, CDR2 ANQGSEA. The CDR3 loop spans 14 amino acids. V was shortened by 5 bases and J by 0 bases, with 12 bases between the two germline ends. In nucleotides, the CDR3 is TGCAGCGTTTATACTGGAACCAGCACAGATACGCAGTATTTT. This encodes CSVYTGTSTDTQYF.

This clone was observed a single time. The V and J genes are TRBV5-4 and TRBJ1-1, with D hard to call. CDR3 length: 13 residues. Germline-derived CDR1 and CDR2 are SGHNT and YYREEE (reference sequence). Trimming took 3 bases from V and 6 from J, leaving 12 bases between them. CDR3 region: CASSSAGSAEAFF. CDR3 nucleotide sequence: TGTGCCAGCAGCTCCGCGGGGTCGGCTGAAGCTTTCTTT.

V is TRBV5-4 and J is TRBJ1-2; no definite D call. CDR3 length equals 14 residues. V lost 2 bases and J 2 bases, leaving 10 bases between the germline ends. Germline V lookup: CDR1 SGHNT, CDR2 YYREEE (reference sequence). The CDR3 here is CASSLGGRNYGYTF. As DNA, the CDR3 is TGTGCCAGCAGCTTAGGTGGACGGAACTATGGCTACACCTTC.

The J gene is TRBJ2-2, the V gene TRBV7-6; 13 bases are shared with TRBD2. The ends lost 5 bases at V and 4 bases at J; junction bases unmatched: 7. CDR3 length equals 17 residues. Germline V gene data show CDR1 as SGHVS and CDR2 as FNYEAQ. CDR3 amino acids: CASSDGGTSGTTGELFF. The DNA of the CDR3 is TGTGCCAGCAGCGACGGAGGGACTAGCGGGACCACCGGGGAGCTGTTTTTT. Full variable domain (remainder filled in from reference TRBV7-6 and TRBJ2-2): GAGVSQSPRYKVTKRGQDVALRCDPISGHVSLYWYRQALGQGPEFLTYFNYEAQQDKSGLPNDRFSAERPEGSISTLTIQRTEQRDSAMYRCASSDGGTSGTTGELFFGEGSRLTVL.

This chain joins TRBV5-1 and TRBJ2-3; TRBD1 agrees at 11 bases. Germline CDR1 is SGHRS and CDR2 is YFSETQ. J lost 4 bases, V lost 0 bases, and 16 bases had no gene match. This CDR3 contains 20 residues. CDR3 DNA sequence: TGCGCCAGCAGCTTGGCCTTCTTTCCCACGCGGACAGGGGGCTCAGATACGCAGTATTTT. Its translation: CASSLAFFPTRTGGSDTQYF. The variable domain in full, with the rest retrieved from reference TRBV5-1 and TRBJ2-3, is KAGVTQTPRYLIKTRGQQVTLSCSPISGHRSVSWYQQTPGQGLQFLFEYFSETQRNKGNFPGRFSGRQFSNSRSEMNVSTLELGDSALYLCASSLAFFPTRTGGSDTQYFGPGTRLTVL.

This chain joins TRBV30 and TRBJ1-2, with 7 bases fitting TRBD1. In germline, CDR1 is GTSNPN, CDR2 SVGIG (reference sequence). V lost 0 bases, J lost 6 bases, and 4 bases stayed unmatched. The CDR3 totals 13 residues. CDR3 DNA: TGTGCCTGGAGTGTAGCACAGGGGAATGGCTACACCTTC. Encoded protein: CAWSVAQGNGYTF.

The V gene is TRBV6-5, the J gene TRBJ2-1; D is undetermined. The CDR3 loop spans 13 amino acids. From germline, CDR1 is MNHEY and CDR2 SVGAGI. With 6 bases removed from V and 6 bases from J, the gap between germline ends came to 12 bases. In DNA form, the CDR3 reads TGTGCCAGCAGCAAGAAGGGATTCAATGAGCAGTTCTTC. Translated, it gives CASSKKGFNEQFF.

The gene calls are TRBV7-7 and TRBJ2-2; D is tentatively TRBD1 or TRBD2 (6 bases each). The germline CDR1 and CDR2 sequences are SSHAT and FNYEAQ (reference sequence). This CDR3 has 16 residues. Trimming cost V 1 base and J 3 bases, with 12 bases left between them. CDR3 bases: TGTGCCAGCAGCTTAGAAGGGGGGCAGGACACCGGGGAGCTGTTTTTT. Translation gives CASSLEGGQDTGELFF.

This chain connects TRBV20-1 to TRBJ2-3; unclear D gene. Per the germline V gene, CDR1 is DFQATT and CDR2 is SNEGSKA (reference sequence). This CDR3 is 11 amino acids long. V was clipped by 6 bases and J by 3 bases, with 7 bases between them. In nucleotides, the CDR3 is TGCAGTGCCAGTACAACAGATACGCAGTATTTT. Translated, it gives CSASTTDTQYF.

This clone was recorded once. The gene calls are TRBV19 and TRBJ1-5; tentatively, D is TRBD1 (6 bases). Germline CDR1 LNHDA, CDR2 SQIVND (reference sequence). Deletions cut 3 bases from V and 5 bases from J, with 11 bases between. This CDR3 has 14 amino acids. CDR3 residues: CASSIRGGYQPQHF. The CDR3, as DNA: TGTGCCAGTAGTATCAGGGGAGGTTATCAGCCCCAGCATTTT.

The rearrangement links TRBV15 to TRBJ1-2, with D perhaps TRBD1 (6 bases). Germline V gives CDR1 LNHNV, CDR2 YYDKDF (reference sequence). This CDR3 is 15 amino acids long. The germline V and J ends were trimmed by 5 bases and 6 bases, with 19 bases remaining between them. The CDR3 loop reads CATSLSFPGAHGYTF. Written as DNA, the CDR3 is TGTGCCACCAGCTTAAGCTTCCCAGGGGCCCATGGCTACACCTTC.

This chain joins TRBV10-3 and TRBJ2-7; TRBD1 matches 10 bases. V shed 6 bases, J shed 5 bases, and the junction held 7 bases outside the gene matches. Germline CDR1 ENHRY, CDR2 SYGVKD. The CDR3 is 14 residues long. CDR3 nucleotide sequence: TGTGCCATCAGGGCCGGGACAGGGGACGACGAGCAGTACGTC. Translated: CAIRAGTGDDEQYV.

The gene calls are TRBV9 and TRBJ2-7; 13 bases line up with TRBD2. V lost 4 bases to trimming and J lost 6 bases; unmatched junction nucleotides: 7. The CDR3 is made up of 15 amino acids. The germline CDR1 and CDR2 sequences are SGDLS and YYNGEE. Here the CDR3 DNA reads TGTGCCAGCAGCCTAGGACTAGCGGGAGTCTCCGAGCAGTACGTC. Translating gives CASSLGLAGVSEQYV.

The chain combines TRBV5-4 with TRBJ1-2, with D tentatively TRBD1 (5 bases). Trimming left V 1 base short and J 1 base short, with 11 bases between. CDR1 SGHNT and CDR2 YYREEE come from the germline V gene (reference sequence). CDR3 length equals 15 residues. CDR3 sequence reads: CASSLTGRVNYGYTF. The CDR3 DNA reads as TGTGCCAGCAGCTTGACAGGACGAGTTAACTATGGCTACACCTTC.

This chain's CDR3 is CASSSPPRDEAFF. The CDR3 nucleotides read TGTGCCAGCTCATCCCCCCCGCGGGATGAAGCTTTCTTT. The rearrangement links TRBV18 to TRBJ1-1, with unresolved D. CDR1 is KGHSH, CDR2 LQKENI, per germline. CDR3 length: 13 amino acids. The germline V and J ends were trimmed by 5 bases and 7 bases, with 14 bases remaining between them.